The 8 T cell receptor beta chains presented below share a single source sample, sequenced in a study of graft-versus-host responses after intestinal transplantation. The antigens for these receptors are not known. Profiling relied on immunoSEQ multiplex PCR, and the TCRdb table lists in-frame clones only, not all of them. Seen here are approximately 130,000 clones, approximately 92% observed once, and the top ten hold over 0.15%. Sequences were derived from unstimulated CD4+ T cells sorted from spleen or lymph node cells, sampled before intestinal transplant. These TCRs come from a human donor who received an intestinal transplant.

A note on this clone: Other DNA sequences in the same sample also yield this CDR3. The V and J genes are TRBV9 and TRBJ2-7, with a possible D match to TRBD2 (5 bases). The ends were cut back, 2 bases at V and 3 bases at J, with 9 bases in the middle. This CDR3 contains 13 residues. CDR1 is SGDLS and CDR2 is YYNGEE in the germline V gene. CDR3 amino acids: CASSVAEGYEQYF. The CDR3 coding sequence is TGTGCCAGCAGCGTGGCCGAGGGCTACGAGCAGTACTTC.

The V gene is TRBV6-1, the J gene TRBJ2-5; D is ambiguous. Per the germline V gene, CDR1 is MNHNS and CDR2 is SASEGT. This CDR3 has 13 residues. V lost 10 bases to trimming and J lost 5 bases, with 17 bases between them. The CDR3 DNA reads TGTGCCACCCTTTTTTTGGGGTCCGAGACCCAGTACTTC. Its translation: CATLFLGSETQYF.

The V gene is TRBV2, the J gene TRBJ1-2; the D gene is possibly TRBD1 (6 bases). Trimming shortened V by 5 bases and J by 4 bases, and 11 bases separated the two germline ends. Germline assignment: CDR1 SNHLY and CDR2 FYNNEI. CDR3 length equals 13 residues. CDR3 in amino acids: CASSMTGPYGYTF. DNA of the CDR3: TGTGCCAGCAGTATGACAGGTCCCTATGGCTACACCTTC. The whole variable domain, remainder taken from reference TRBV2 and TRBJ1-2, is EPEVTQTPSHQVTQMGQEVILRCVPISNHLYFYWYRQILGQKVEFLVSFYNNEISEKSEIFDDQFSVERPDGSNFTLKIRSTKLEDSAMYFCASSMTGPYGYTFGSGTRLTVV.

The J gene is TRBJ2-7, the V gene TRBV7-2; 8 nucleotides align to TRBD2. Germline CDR1 and CDR2: SGHTA and FQGNSA. V lost 5 bases, J lost 7 bases, and 19 bases stayed unmatched. This CDR3 comprises 17 residues. The CDR3 protein is CASSPIAPGLGVWEQYF. CDR3 sequence (DNA): TGTGCCAGCAGCCCTATCGCCCCGGGACTAGGGGTATGGGAGCAGTACTTC.

Comment on this clone: The sample carries other DNA sequences with the same CDR3. This chain connects TRBV27 to TRBJ2-7, with D possibly TRBD1 on 6 matching bases. In germline, CDR1 is MNHEY, CDR2 SMNVEV (reference sequence). With 1 base removed from V and 0 bases from J, the gap between germline ends came to 10 bases. The CDR3 sequence is 15 residues long. DNA of the CDR3: TGTGCCAGCAGTTTATTAGGGGGAAGCTCCTACGAGCAGTACTTC. Amino acids: CASSLLGGSSYEQYF.

This clone was found once. The chain recombines TRBV5-1 with TRBJ1-3; D uncertain. V shed 4 bases and J shed 2 bases, with 7 bases lying between them. CDR3 length: 13 amino acids. Per germline, CDR1 SGHRS and CDR2 YFSETQ. CDR3 in amino acids: CASSVDAGNTIYF. DNA for the CDR3: TGCGCCAGCAGCGTGGATGCTGGAAACACCATATATTTT. The full variable domain, with the rest looked up from reference TRBV5-1 and TRBJ1-3, is KAGVTQTPRYLIKTRGQQVTLSCSPISGHRSVSWYQQTPGQGLQFLFEYFSETQRNKGNFPGRFSGRQFSNSRSEMNVSTLELGDSALYLCASSVDAGNTIYFGEGSWLTVV.

The chain is built from TRBV5-4 and TRBJ2-7; 13 bases match TRBD2. Germline CDR1 and CDR2: SGHNT and YYREEE (reference sequence). This CDR3 comprises 15 residues. V was pared by 4 bases and J by 3 bases, with 4 bases of the junction left unmatched. CDR3: CASSPGLAGHYEQYF. CDR3 nucleotide sequence: TGTGCCAGCAGCCCGGGACTAGCGGGGCACTACGAGCAGTACTTC.

The chain couples TRBV10-2 to TRBJ2-3, with 8 bases matching TRBD2. Looked up from germline, CDR1 is WSHSY and CDR2 is SAAADI. This CDR3 has 15 residues. The J segment lost 2 bases and the V segment lost 6 bases, leaving 7 bases of the junction unmatched. CDR3 in amino acids: CASSDGGADTDTQYF. Written as DNA, the CDR3 is TGCGCCAGCAGCGACGGGGGGGCCGACACAGATACGCAGTATTTT.